This T cell receptor (beta chain) stems from a study of shared clonotypes between healthy human individuals. Measured with immunoSEQ multiplex PCR; TCRdb has only the in-frame clones, and not every one. Here the sample spans under 1,100,000 clones, around 78% being singletons. The receptor's source is a man younger than 35 in good health. Some clones in this sample may be carry-over from other donors' samples. Input material: memory CD4+ T cells from PBMCs. Subset given: CD45RA-negative fraction.

As DNA, the CDR3 is TGTGCCAGCAGTTCTGGGACCTACAAGGGTGCCCAGTACTTC. This encodes CASSSGTYKGAQYF. This rearrangement joins TRBV28 to TRBJ2-5; TRBD1 or TRBD2 may be the D gene (5 bases each). The length of the CDR3 is 14 residues. Trimming removed 4 bases from V and 9 bases from J, with 18 bases in between. Germline CDR1 and CDR2: MDHEN and SYDVKM.